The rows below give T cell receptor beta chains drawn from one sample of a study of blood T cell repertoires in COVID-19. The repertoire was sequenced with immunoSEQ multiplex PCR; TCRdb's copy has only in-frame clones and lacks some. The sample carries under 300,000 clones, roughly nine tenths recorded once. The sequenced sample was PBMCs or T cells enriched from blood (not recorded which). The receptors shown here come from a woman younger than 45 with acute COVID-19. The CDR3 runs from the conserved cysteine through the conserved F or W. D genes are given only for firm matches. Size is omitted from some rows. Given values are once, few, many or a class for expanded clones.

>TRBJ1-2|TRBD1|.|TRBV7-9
CASSQGTGGPIVDNYGYTF
TGTGCCAGCAGCCAAGGGACAGGGGGCCCGATCGTGGATAACTATGGCTACACCTTC
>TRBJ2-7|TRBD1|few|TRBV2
CASSKGQGSHEQYF
TGTGCCAGCAGTAAGGGACAGGGTAGCCACGAGCAGTACTTC
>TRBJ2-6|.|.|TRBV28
CASSFLGGSGANVLTF
TGTGCCAGCAGTTTTTTGGGAGGCTCTGGGGCCAACGTCCTGACTTTC
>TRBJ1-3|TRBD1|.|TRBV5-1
CASSLEGGGSGNTIYF
TGCGCCAGCAGCTTGGAAGGGGGCGGCTCTGGAAACACCATATATTTT
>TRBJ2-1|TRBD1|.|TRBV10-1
CASSESGTGYNEQFF
TGCGCCAGCAGTGAGTCCGGGACAGGGTACAATGAGCAGTTCTTC
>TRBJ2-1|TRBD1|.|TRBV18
CASSPLRTGGNEQFF
TGTGCCAGCTCACCACTTAGGACAGGGGGCAATGAGCAGTTCTTC
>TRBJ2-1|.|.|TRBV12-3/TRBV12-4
CASSELHEQFF
TGTGCCAGCAGTGAACTACATGAGCAGTTCTTC
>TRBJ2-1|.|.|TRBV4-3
CASSQDYSHEQFF
TGCGCCAGCAGCCAAGATTATTCCCATGAGCAGTTCTTC
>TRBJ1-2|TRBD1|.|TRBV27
CASSFRTGGAGYTF
TGTGCCAGCAGTTTTCGGACAGGGGGCGCTGGCTACACCTTC
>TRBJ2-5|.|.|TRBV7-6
CASSKAGRETQYF
TGTGCCAGCAGTAAGGCAGGGAGGGAGACCCAGTACTTC
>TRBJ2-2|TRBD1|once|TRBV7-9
CASSFRGQSTGELFF
TGTGCCAGCAGCTTTAGGGGACAGTCCACCGGGGAGCTGTTTTTT
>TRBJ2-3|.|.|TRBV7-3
CASSAQVRAEQYF
TGTGCCAGCAGCGCCCAGGTTCGAGCTGAGCAGTATTTT
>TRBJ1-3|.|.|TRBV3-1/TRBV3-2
CASSQASVDTIYF
TGTGCCAGCAGCCAAGCGTCGGTAGACACCATATATTTT
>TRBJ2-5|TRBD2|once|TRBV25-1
CASSPRLAGGAETQYF
TGTGCCAGCAGTCCCCGACTAGCGGGAGGCGCGGAGACCCAGTACTTC
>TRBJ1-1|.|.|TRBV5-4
CASSLAGRTEAFF
TGTGCCAGCAGCTTGGCGGGAAGGACTGAAGCTTTCTTT